These 6 T cell receptor beta chains share one sample of origin, sequenced in a study of cytomegalovirus exposure and HLA in healthy donors. PCR used 60 Vbeta primers and 13 Jbeta primers. This table comes from immunoSEQ multiplex PCR, and its TCRdb copy is limited to in-frame clones, with some not included. The sample lists 160,000 or so clones; approximately 88% were seen once. Source material: PBMCs. The receptors derive from a woman in her late teens or twenties in good health and CMV-seronegative.

The V gene is TRBV25-1, the J gene TRBJ2-3; a possible D gene is TRBD1 (6 bases). The V end was cut by 1 base, the J end by 14 bases, with 16 bases between. CDR1 is MGHDK and CDR2 is SYGVNS in the germline V gene. The CDR3 has 13 amino acids. CDR3 sequence reads: CASSESGGGSWYF. The CDR3 DNA is TGTGCCAGCAGTGAATCTGGGGGCGGTTCTTGGTATTTT.

V gene TRBV2 combines with J gene TRBJ1-2; perhaps TRBD1 as D (6 bases). The length of the CDR3 is 11 residues. Trimming took off 8 bases at V and 6 bases at J, with 10 bases between the two ends. Per germline, CDR1 SNHLY and CDR2 FYNNEI. The DNA for the CDR3 is TGTGCCAGCGGGGCAGGGGATGGCTACACCTTC. Residues: CASGAGDGYTF.

The chain combines TRBV4-1 with TRBJ2-1, with a weak D call TRBD1 (6 bases). In germline, CDR1 is MGHRA, CDR2 YSYEKL. The CDR3 extends over 16 amino acids. The V end lost 0 bases, the J end lost 0 bases, and 9 bases lay between the germline ends. CDR3 protein: CASSQEDRSSYNEQFF. The CDR3 DNA reads as TGCGCCAGCAGCCAAGAGGACAGAAGCTCCTACAATGAGCAGTTCTTC.

The J gene is TRBJ2-1, the V gene TRBV11-2; 12 bases line up with TRBD2. J was trimmed by 15 bases and V by 1 base; bases with no gene match: 4. Germline CDR1 reads SGHAT; CDR2 reads FQNNGV. CDR3 length: 13 residues. The CDR3 DNA sequence: TGTGCCAGCAGCTTAGGACTAGCGGGGGATCTGTTCTTC. Translated, it gives CASSLGLAGDLFF.

This clone has only one observation. The sample has other DNA sequences that encode this CDR3 too. The chain recombines TRBV9 with TRBJ1-4; tentative D call: TRBD1 (6 bases). The V gene lost 3 bases and the J gene lost 4 bases, with 10 bases spanning the gap. The CDR3 covers 14 residues. CDR1 is SGDLS, CDR2 YYNGEE, per germline. In DNA, the CDR3 is TGTGCCAGCAGCGCACAGGGCGGTAATGAAAAACTGTTTTTT. Translated, it gives CASSAQGGNEKLFF.

CDR3 nucleotide sequence: TGCGCCATGAACTTTGACCGGGAGGTTCTCTACGAGCAGTACTTC. Its translation is CAMNFDREVLYEQYF. V and J are TRBV5-1 and TRBJ2-7; the match to TRBD2 covers 7 bases. The CDR3 covers 15 residues. The trim removed 9 bases at V and 3 bases at J, leaving 15 bases unmatched. Germline values: CDR1 SGHRS, CDR2 YFSETQ.